This T cell receptor beta chain was recovered during a study of cytomegalovirus exposure and HLA in healthy donors. The germline V gene encodes CDR1 SGHRS and CDR2 YFSETQ. The V and J ends lost 7 bases and 6 bases, in that order; junction bases with no gene match: 6. The CDR3 spans 15 residues. It was with 60 Vbeta and 13 Jbeta primers that the PCR ran. Sequenced by immunoSEQ multiplex PCR; TCRdb stores in-frame clones only, minus some. The sample yields 150,000 to 200,000 clones, about 81% seen once. The sequencing sample was made of PBMCs. The TCR comes from a young woman in good health and CMV-seropositive. The chain employs TRBV5-1 and TRBJ2-1, with 14 bases lining up with TRBD2. Here the CDR3 reads CASEAGLAGVNEQFF. The CDR3 DNA sequence: TGCGCCAGCGAAGCGGGACTAGCGGGGGTCAATGAGCAGTTCTTC.